The source of this T cell receptor beta chain is a study of CD8+ T cells in alopecia areata. About the study: Those treated were given oral tofacitinib at 5 to 10 mg twice daily.

Treatment described: oral pan-JAK inhibitor, 5-10 mg twice daily. Extracted RNA was reverse transcribed into cDNA, the sequencing template. Produced via immunoSEQ multiplex PCR; TCRdb's table is partial and in-frame only. The repertoire includes more than 130,000 clones, approximately 85% of them detected once, and 20% to 25% sits in the top ten. The CDR3 consists of 17 residues. Trimming at V came to 1 base and at J to 2 bases, leaving 8 bases not matched to a gene. Per germline, CDR1 MGHRA and CDR2 YSYEKL. The clonotype comes from a human donor with alopecia areata. The chain has TRBV4-1 and TRBJ2-3; 8 bases align to TRBD1. This material consisted of CD8+ T cells sorted from blood, taken at week 4, from a patient treated with tofacitinib. Here the CDR3 reads CASSQVFGQGHTDTQYF. The CDR3 bases are TGCGCCAGCAGCCAAGTATTCGGACAGGGACACACAGATACGCAGTATTTT.